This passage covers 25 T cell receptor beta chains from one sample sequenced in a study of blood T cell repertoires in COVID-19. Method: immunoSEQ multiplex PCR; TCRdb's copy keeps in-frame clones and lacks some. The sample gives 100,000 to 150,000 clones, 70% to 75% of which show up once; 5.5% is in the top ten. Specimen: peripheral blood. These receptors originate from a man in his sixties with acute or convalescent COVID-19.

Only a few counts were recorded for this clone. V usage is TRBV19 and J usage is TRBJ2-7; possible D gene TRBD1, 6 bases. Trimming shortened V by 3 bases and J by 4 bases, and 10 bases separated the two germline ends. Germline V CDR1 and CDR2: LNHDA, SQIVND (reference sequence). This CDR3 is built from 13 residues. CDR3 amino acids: CASSIRDNYEQYF. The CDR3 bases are TGTGCCAGTAGTATTCGGGACAATTACGAGCAGTACTTC.

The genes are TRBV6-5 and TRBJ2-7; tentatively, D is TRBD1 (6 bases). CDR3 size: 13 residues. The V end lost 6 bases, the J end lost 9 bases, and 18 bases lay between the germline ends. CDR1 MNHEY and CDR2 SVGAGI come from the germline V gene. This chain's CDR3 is CASSMTTGHRQYF. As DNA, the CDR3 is TGTGCCAGCAGCATGACTACAGGGCATCGGCAGTACTTC.

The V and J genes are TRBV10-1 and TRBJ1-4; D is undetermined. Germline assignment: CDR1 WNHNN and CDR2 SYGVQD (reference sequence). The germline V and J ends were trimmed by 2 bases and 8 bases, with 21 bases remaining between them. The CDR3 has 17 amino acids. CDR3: CASSEALVVLIGEKLFF. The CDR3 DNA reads TGCGCCAGCAGTGAGGCCCTAGTAGTACTTATCGGGGAAAAACTGTTTTTT.

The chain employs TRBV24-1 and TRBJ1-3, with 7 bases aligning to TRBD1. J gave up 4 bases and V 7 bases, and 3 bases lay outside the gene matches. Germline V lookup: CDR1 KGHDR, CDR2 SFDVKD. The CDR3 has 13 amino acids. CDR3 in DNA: TGTGCCACCAGCACAGGGGACGGAAACACCATATATTTT. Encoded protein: CATSTGDGNTIYF.

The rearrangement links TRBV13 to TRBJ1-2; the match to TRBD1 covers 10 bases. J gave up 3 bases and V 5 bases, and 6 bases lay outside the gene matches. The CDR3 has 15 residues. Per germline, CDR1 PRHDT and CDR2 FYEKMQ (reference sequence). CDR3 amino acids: CASSLGQGTYYGYTF. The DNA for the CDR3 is TGTGCCAGCAGCCTGGGACAGGGGACTTACTATGGCTACACCTTC.

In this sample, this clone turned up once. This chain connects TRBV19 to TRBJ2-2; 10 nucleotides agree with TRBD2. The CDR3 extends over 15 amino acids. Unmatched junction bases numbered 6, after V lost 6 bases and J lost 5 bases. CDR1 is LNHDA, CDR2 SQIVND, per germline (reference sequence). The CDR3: CASRQAGGVTGELFF. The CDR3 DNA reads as TGTGCCAGTAGACAAGCGGGAGGGGTTACCGGGGAGCTGTTTTTT. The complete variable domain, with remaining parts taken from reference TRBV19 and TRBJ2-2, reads DGGITQSPKYLFRKEGQNVTLSCEQNLNHDAMYWYRQDPGQGLRLIYYSQIVNDFQKGDIAEGYSVSREKKESFPLTVTSAQKNPTAFYLCASRQAGGVTGELFFGEGSRLTVL.

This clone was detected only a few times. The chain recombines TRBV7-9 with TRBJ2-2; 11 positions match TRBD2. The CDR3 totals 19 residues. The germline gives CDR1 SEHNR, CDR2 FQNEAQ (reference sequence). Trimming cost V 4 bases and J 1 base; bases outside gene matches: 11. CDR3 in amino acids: CASSSPSGTSGGNTGELFF. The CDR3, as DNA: TGTGCCAGCAGCTCTCCATCCGGAACTAGCGGGGGGAACACCGGGGAGCTGTTTTTT.

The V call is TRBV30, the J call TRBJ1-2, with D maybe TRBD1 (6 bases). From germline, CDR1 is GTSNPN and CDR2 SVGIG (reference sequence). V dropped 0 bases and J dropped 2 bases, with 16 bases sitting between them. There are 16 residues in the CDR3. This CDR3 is CAWSVPRGGGNYGYTF. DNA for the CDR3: TGTGCCTGGAGTGTACCCAGGGGCGGCGGGAACTATGGCTACACCTTC.

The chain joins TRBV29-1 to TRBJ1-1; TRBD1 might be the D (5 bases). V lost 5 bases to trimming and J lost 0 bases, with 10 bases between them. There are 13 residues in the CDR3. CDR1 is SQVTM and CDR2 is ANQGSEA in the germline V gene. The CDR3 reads CSVKGFMNTEAFF. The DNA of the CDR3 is TGCAGCGTTAAGGGGTTTATGAACACTGAAGCTTTCTTT.

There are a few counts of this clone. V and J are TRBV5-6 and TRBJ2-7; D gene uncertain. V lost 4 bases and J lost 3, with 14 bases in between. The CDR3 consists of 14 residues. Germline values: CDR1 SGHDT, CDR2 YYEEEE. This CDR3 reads CASSPRLDLYEQYF. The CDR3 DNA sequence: TGTGCCAGCAGCCCGAGACTGGATCTCTACGAGCAGTACTTC. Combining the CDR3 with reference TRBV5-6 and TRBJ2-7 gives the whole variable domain DAGVTQSPTHLIKTRGQQVTLRCSPKSGHDTVSWYQQALGQGPQFIFQYYEEEERQRGNFPDRFSGHQFPNYSSELNVNALLLGDSALYLCASSPRLDLYEQYFGPGTRLTVT.

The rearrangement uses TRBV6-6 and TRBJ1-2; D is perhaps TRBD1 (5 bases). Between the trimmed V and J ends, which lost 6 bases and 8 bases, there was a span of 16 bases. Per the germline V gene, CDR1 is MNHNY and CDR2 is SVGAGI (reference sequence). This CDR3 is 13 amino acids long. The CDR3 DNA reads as TGTGCCAGCAGCCCCCAGGGACTTCACGGCTACACCTTC. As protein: CASSPQGLHGYTF.

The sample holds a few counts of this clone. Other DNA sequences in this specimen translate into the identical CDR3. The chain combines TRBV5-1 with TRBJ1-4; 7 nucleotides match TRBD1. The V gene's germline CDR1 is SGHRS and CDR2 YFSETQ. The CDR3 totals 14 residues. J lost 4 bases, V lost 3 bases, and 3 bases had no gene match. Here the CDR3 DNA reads TGCGCCAGCAGCTCGGGGGACAGTAATGAAAAACTGTTTTTT. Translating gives CASSSGDSNEKLFF.

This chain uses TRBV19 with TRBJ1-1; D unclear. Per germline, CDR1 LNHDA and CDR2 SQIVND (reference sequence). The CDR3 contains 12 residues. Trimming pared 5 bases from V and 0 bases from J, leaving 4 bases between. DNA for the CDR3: TGTGCCAGTAGTCGGGTGAACACTGAAGCTTTCTTT. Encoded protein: CASSRVNTEAFF.

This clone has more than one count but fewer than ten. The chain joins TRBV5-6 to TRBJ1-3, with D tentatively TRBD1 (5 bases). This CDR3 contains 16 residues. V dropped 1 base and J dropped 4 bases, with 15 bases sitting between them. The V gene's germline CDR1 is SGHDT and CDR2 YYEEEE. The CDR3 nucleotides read TGTGCCAGCAGCTTGACGGGGGGAATAGCGGGAAACACCATATATTTT. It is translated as CASSLTGGIAGNTIYF.

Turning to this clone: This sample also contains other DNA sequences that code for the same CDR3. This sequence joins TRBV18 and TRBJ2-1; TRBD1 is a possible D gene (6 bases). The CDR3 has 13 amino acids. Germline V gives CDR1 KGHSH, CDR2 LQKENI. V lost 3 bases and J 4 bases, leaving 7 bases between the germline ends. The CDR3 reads CASSPGQYNEQFF. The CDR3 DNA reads TGTGCCAGCTCACCCGGACAGTACAATGAGCAGTTCTTC. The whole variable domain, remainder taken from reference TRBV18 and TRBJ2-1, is NAGVMQNPRHLVRRRGQEARLRCSPMKGHSHVYWYRQLPEEGLKFMVYLQKENIIDESGMPKERFSAEFPKEGPSILRIQQVVRGDSAAYFCASSPGQYNEQFFGPGTRLTVL.

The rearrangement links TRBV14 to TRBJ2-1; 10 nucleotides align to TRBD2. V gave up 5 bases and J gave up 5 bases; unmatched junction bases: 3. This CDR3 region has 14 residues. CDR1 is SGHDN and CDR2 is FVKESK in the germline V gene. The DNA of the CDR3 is TGTGCCAGCAGCGTACTAGCGGGAAACAATGAGCAGTTCTTC. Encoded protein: CASSVLAGNNEQFF.

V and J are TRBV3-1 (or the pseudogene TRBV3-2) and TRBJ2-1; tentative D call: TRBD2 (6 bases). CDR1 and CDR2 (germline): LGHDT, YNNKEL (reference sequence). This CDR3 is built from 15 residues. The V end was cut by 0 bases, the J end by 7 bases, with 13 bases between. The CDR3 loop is CASSQDERGWNEQFF. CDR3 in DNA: TGTGCCAGCAGCCAAGATGAACGGGGGTGGAATGAGCAGTTCTTC.

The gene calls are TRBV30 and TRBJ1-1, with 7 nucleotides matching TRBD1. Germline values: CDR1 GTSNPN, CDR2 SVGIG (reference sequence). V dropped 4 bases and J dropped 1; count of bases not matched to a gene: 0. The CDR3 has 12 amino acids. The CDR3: CAWNRGNTEAFF. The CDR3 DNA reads TGTGCCTGGAACAGGGGGAACACTGAAGCTTTCTTT.

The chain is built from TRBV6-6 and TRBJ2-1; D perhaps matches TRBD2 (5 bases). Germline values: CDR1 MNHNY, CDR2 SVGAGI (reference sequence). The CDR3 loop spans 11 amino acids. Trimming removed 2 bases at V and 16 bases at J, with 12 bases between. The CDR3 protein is CASSYMGSIFF. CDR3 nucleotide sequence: TGTGCCAGCAGTTACATGGGGAGTATCTTCTTC.

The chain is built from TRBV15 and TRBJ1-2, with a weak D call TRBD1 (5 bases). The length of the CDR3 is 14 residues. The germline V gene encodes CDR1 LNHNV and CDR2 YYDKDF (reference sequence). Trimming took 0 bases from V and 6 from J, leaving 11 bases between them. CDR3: CATSRETAGHGYTF. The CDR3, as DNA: TGTGCCACCAGCAGAGAGACGGCAGGGCATGGCTACACCTTC.

In nucleotides, the CDR3 is TGTGCCATCAAACCCCAGGCAGATCAGCCCCAGCATTTT. Its translation is CAIKPQADQPQHF. The V gene is TRBV10-3, the J gene TRBJ1-5; D is unclear. Germline CDR1 reads ENHRY; CDR2 reads SYGVKD. Between the trimmed V and J ends, which lost 7 bases and 5 bases, there was a span of 12 bases. The CDR3 contains 13 residues.

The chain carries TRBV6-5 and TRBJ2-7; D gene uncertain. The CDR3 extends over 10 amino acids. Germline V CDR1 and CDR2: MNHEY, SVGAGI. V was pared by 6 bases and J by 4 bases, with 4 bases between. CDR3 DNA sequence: TGTGCCAGCAGCAGGTACGAGCAGTACTTC. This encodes CASSRYEQYF.

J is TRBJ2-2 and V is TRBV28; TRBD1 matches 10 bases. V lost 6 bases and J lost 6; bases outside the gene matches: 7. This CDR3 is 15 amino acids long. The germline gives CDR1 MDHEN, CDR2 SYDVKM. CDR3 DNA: TGTGCCAGCAGAAATCCGGGACAGGGGTCCGGGGAGCTGTTTTTT. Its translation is CASRNPGQGSGELFF.

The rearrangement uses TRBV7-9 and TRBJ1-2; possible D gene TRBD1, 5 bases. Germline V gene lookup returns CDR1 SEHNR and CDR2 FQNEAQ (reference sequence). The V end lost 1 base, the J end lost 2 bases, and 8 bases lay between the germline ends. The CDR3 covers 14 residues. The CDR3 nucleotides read TGTGCCAGCAGCTTAGTTGCAGGGAACTATGGCTACACCTTC. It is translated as CASSLVAGNYGYTF.

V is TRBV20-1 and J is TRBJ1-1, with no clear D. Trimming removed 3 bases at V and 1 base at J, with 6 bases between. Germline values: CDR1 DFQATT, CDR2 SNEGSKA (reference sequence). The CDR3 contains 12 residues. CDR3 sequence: CSASARNTEAFF. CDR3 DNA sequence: TGCAGTGCTAGTGCTAGGAACACTGAAGCTTTCTTT.